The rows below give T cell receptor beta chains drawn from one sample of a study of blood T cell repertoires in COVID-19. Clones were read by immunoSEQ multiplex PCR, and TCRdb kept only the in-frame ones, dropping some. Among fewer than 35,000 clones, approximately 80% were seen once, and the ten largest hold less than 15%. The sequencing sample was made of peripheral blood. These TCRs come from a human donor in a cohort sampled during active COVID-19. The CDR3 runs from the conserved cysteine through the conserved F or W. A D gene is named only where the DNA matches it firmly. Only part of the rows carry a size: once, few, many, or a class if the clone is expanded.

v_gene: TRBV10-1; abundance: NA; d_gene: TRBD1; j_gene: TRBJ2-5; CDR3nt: TGCGCCAGCAATGAAAAAAGCCGGGACAGGGTTCGAGAGACCCAGTACTTC; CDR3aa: CASNEKSRDRVRETQYF
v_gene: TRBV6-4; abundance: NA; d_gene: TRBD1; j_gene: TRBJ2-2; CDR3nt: TGTGCCAGCAGTAATCAGGGGGAAGCCACCGGGGAGCTGTTTTTT; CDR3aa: CASSNQGEATGELFF
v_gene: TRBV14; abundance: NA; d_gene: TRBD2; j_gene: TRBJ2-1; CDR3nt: TGTGCCAGCAGTTACGCGGGGGGGCTTTACAATGAGCAGTTCTTC; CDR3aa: CASSYAGGLYNEQFF
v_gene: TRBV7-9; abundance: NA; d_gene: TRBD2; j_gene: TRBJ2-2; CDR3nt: TGTGCCAGCAGCCCGGGGGGGCTGGGCACCGGGGAGCTGTTTTTT; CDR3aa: CASSPGGLGTGELFF
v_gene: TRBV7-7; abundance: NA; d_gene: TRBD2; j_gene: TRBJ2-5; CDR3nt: TGTGCCAGCAGCCCGGGGACTAGCGGGGCACAAGAGACCCAGTACTTC; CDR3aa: CASSPGTSGAQETQYF
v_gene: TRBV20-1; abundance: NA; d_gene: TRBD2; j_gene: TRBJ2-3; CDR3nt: TGCAGTGCTAGTAGGCGGGGGGGCACAGATACGCAGTATTTT; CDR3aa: CSASRRGGTDTQYF
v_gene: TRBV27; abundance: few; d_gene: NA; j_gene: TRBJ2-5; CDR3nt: TGTGCCAGCGGGACGGGACAACAAGAGACCCAGTACTTC; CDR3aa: CASGTGQQETQYF
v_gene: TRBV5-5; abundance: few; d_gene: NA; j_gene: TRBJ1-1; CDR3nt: TGTGCCAGCAGCTTCGGACATCCCCCCACTGAAGCTTTCTTT; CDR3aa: CASSFGHPPTEAFF
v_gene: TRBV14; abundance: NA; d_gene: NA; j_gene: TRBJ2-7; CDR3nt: TGTGCCAGCAGCCAAGATAGGGGCGGTCGCTCGGGGGACGAGCAGTACTTC; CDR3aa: CASSQDRGGRSGDEQYF
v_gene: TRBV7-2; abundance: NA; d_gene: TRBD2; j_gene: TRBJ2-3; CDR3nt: TGTGCCAGCAGCTTTGGGCTAGCGGGAGCAGATACGCAGTATTTT; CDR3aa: CASSFGLAGADTQYF
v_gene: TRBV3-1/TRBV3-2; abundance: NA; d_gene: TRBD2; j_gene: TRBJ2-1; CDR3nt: TGTGCCAGCAGCCGTAGGGGACTAGCGGGGATCTACAATGAGCAGTTCTTC; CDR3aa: CASSRRGLAGIYNEQFF
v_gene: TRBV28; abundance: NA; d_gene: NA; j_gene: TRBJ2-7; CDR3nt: TGTGCCAGCAGAAAAATCCTCCCCTCCCCCGAGCAGTACTTC; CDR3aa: CASRKILPSPEQYF
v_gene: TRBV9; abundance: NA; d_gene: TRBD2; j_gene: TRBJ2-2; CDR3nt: TGTGCCAGTACGGCCGGGGGGGCATTTGGGACCGGGGAGCTGTTTTTT; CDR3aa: CASTAGGAFGTGELFF
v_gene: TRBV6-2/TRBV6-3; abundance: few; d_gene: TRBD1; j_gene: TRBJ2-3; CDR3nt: TGTGCCAGCAGCGGCTCCGGGACAGGGGTTGGCACGCAGTATTTT; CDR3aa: CASSGSGTGVGTQYF
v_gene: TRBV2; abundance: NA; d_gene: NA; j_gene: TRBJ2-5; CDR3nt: TGTGCCAGCAGTGACAGGGTAGGACAAGAGACCCAGTACTTC; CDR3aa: CASSDRVGQETQYF
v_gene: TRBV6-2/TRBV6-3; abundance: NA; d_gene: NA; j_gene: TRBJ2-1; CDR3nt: TGTGCCAGCAGTTACGGTGGGCTGCCACCCTACAATGAGCAGTTCTTC; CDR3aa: CASSYGGLPPYNEQFF
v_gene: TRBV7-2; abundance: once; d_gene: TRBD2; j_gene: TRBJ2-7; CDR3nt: TGTGCCAGCAGCTTAGAACCGGGGGGGCTCTACGAGCAGTACTTC; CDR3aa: CASSLEPGGLYEQYF
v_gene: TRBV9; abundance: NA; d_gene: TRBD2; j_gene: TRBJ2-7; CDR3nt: TGTGCCAGCAGCGCCTCGGGACTAGCGGACGAGCAGTACTTC; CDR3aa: CASSASGLADEQYF
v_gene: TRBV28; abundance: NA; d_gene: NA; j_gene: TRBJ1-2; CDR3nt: TGTGCCAGCAGTTTTTGGGGCGCCCAGAACTATGGCTACACCTTC; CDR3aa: CASSFWGAQNYGYTF
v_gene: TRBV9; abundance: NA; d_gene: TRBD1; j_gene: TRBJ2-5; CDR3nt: TGTGCCAGCAGCACCGGGACAGGTGTCCAAGAGACCCAGTACTTC; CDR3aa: CASSTGTGVQETQYF
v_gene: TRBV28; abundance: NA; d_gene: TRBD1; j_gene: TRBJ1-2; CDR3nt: TGTGCCAGCAGTTCCCGGACAGGGGGTTTTGCTAACTATGGCTACACCTTC; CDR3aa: CASSSRTGGFANYGYTF
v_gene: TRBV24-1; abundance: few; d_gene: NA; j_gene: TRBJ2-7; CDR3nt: TGTGCCACCAGTGATCCCTCCGTGCGGGGTATTTCCTACGAGCAGTACTTC; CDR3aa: CATSDPSVRGISYEQYF
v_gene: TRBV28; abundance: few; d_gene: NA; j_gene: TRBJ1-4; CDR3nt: TGTGCCAGCAGGAAAGGAGGGGAACTGTTTTTT; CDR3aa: CASRKGGELFF
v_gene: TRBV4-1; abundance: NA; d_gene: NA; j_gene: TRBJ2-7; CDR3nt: TGCGCCAGCAGCCAAGTTCCCCCCCAAGCGGACTACTCCTACGAGCAGTACTTC; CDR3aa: CASSQVPPQADYSYEQYF
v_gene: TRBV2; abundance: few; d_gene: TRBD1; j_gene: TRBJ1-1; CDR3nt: TGTGCCAGCAGAAGGACAGGGGAGACCTCGGGCACTGAAGCTTTCTTT; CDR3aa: CASRRTGETSGTEAFF
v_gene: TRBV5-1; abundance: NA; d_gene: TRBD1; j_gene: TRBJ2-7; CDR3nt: TGCGCCAGCAGCTTGGCCGGGACAGGGGACTACGAGCAGTACTTC; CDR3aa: CASSLAGTGDYEQYF
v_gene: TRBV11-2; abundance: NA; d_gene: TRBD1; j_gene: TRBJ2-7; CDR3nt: TGTGCCAGCAGGCCAATCCCCCGAGGGACAGGGCCTTTCGAGCAGTACTTC; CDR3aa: CASRPIPRGTGPFEQYF
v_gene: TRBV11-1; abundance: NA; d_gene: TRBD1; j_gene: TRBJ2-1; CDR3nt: TGTGCCAGCAATGGGGAAAGGGGGCGCGAGCAGTTCTTC; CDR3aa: CASNGERGREQFF
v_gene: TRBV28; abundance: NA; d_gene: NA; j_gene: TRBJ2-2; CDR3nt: TGTGCCAGCAGTCCCGGTAGCGCCGGGGGCACCGGGGAGCTGTTTTTT; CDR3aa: CASSPGSAGGTGELFF
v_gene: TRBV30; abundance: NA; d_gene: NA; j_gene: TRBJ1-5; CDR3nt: TGTGCCTGGGCCGGACAGCACAATCAGCCCCAGCATTTT; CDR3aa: CAWAGQHNQPQHF
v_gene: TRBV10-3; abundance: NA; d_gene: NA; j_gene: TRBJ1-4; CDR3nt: TGTGCCATCAGTGAGCAACAGGGAAACGAAAAACTGTTTTTT; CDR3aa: CAISEQQGNEKLFF
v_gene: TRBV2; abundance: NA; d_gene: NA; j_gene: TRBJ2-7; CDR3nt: TGTGCCAGCAGGTATATGGGGCAGCAGTACTTC; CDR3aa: CASRYMGQQYF
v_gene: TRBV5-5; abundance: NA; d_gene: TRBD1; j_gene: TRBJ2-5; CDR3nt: TGTGCCAGCAGCTTGGTGAGGACAGGGGTGGAGACCCAGTACTTC; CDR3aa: CASSLVRTGVETQYF
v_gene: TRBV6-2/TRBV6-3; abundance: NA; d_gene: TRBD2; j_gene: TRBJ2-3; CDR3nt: TGTGCCAGCAGTAAGGATAGCGGGGGTGCAGATACGCAGTATTTT; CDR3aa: CASSKDSGGADTQYF
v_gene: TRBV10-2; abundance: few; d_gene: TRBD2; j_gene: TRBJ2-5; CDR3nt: TGCGCCAGCAGAGCGGGGTACGGAAAGGAGACCCAGTACTTC; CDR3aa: CASRAGYGKETQYF
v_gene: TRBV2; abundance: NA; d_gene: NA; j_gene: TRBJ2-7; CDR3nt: TGTGCCAGCATGCTCGGAACCTGGGGGGTTTCCTACGAGCAGTACTTC; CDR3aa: CASMLGTWGVSYEQYF
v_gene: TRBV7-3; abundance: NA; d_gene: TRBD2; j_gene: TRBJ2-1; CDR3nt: TGTGCCAGCAGCTCGACTAGCGGGGGCTACAATGAGCAGTTCTTC; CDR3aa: CASSSTSGGYNEQFF
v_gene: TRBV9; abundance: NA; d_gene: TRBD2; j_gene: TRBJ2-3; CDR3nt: TGTGCCAGCAGCCCGAGACTAGCGGGGAGCACAGATACGCAGTATTTT; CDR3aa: CASSPRLAGSTDTQYF
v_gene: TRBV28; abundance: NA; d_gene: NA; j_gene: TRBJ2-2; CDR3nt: TGTGCCAGCAGTTTATCAACCCCAAGACTAGGGGTAAACACCGGGGAGCTGTTTTTT; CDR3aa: CASSLSTPRLGVNTGELFF
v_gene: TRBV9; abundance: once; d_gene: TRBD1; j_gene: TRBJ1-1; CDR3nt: TGTGCCAGCAGCGGTCGGACAGGGGGCACTGAAGCTTTCTTT; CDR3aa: CASSGRTGGTEAFF
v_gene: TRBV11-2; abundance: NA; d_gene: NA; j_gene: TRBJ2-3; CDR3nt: TGTGCCAGCAGCCAGAGCGCTGGGGGGGCGGGGATAGATACGCAGTATTTT; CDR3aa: CASSQSAGGAGIDTQYF